This T cell receptor beta chain was captured by sequencing in a study of cytomegalovirus exposure and HLA in healthy donors. General study points: Earlier analysis yielded a pattern in which most TCR beta V segments were productive about 90% or about 30% of the time.

Primers included in the PCR were 60 Vbeta and 13 Jbeta primers. Sequencing used immunoSEQ multiplex PCR; TCRdb keeps in-frame clones, though not all of them. Of fewer than 250,000 clones listed, approximately 83% are singletons. This CDR3 region has 13 residues. Trimming took 6 bases from V and 6 from J; bases not matched to a gene: 6. Germline V gene sequence: CDR1 MNHEY, CDR2 SMNVEV (reference sequence). As regards this clone: Its matching antigen is unknown.

The donors gave bone marrow, and they were healthy. The sequenced sample was PBMCs. The receptor was isolated from a girl aged 10 to 17 in good health and CMV-seronegative. The chain uses TRBV27 and TRBJ1-1; TRBD1 agrees at 8 bases. CDR3 nucleotide sequence: TGTGCCAGCAGCTCGACAGGGGCCGCTGAAGCTTTCTTT. Its protein is CASSSTGAAEAFF.